These 21 T cell receptor beta chains originate from one sample sequenced in a study of blood T cell repertoires in COVID-19. Clones were sequenced by immunoSEQ multiplex PCR, and TCRdb holds only the in-frame ones, with some missing. The data show 150,000 to 200,000 clones, with 80% to 90% seen just once and approximately 0.99% held by the top ten. The sequencing input was peripheral blood. These receptor sequences come from a man aged 35 to 55 with acute or convalescent COVID-19.

This chain links TRBV7-2 with TRBJ2-1; a weak D match, TRBD2 (6 bases). V was trimmed by 1 base and J by 4 bases, leaving 11 bases between them. Looked up from germline, CDR1 is SGHTA and CDR2 is FQGNSA. CDR3 length: 15 amino acids. The CDR3 DNA sequence: TGTGCCAGCAGCTTAGGGGGCCGGGAGTACAATGAGCAGTTCTTC. As protein: CASSLGGREYNEQFF.

The chain joins TRBV30 to TRBJ2-3; no definite D call. Germline assignment: CDR1 GTSNPN and CDR2 SVGIG (reference sequence). Trimming took 2 bases from V and 3 from J, leaving 12 bases between them. CDR3 size: 14 residues. The CDR3 sequence: CAWSRAQITDTQYF. The CDR3 DNA reads TGTGCCTGGAGTCGAGCTCAAATTACAGATACGCAGTATTTT.

The J gene is TRBJ2-2, the V gene TRBV3-1 (or the pseudogene TRBV3-2); 9 bases match TRBD1. Germline values: CDR1 LGHDT, CDR2 YNNKEL (reference sequence). J lost 0 bases, V lost 0 bases, and 2 bases had no gene match. This CDR3 has 17 amino acids. The CDR3 nucleotides read TGTGCCAGCAGCCAAGAGAGGACAGGGGCGAACACCGGGGAGCTGTTTTTT. Its translation: CASSQERTGANTGELFF.

This sequence joins TRBV19 and TRBJ2-2; D perhaps matches TRBD2 (6 bases). The V gene lost 6 bases and the J gene lost 4 bases, with 18 bases spanning the gap. The length of the CDR3 is 16 residues. Germline CDR1 reads LNHDA; CDR2 reads SQIVND (reference sequence). The CDR3 coding sequence is TGTGCCAGTAGCGGGGCCCGTTTGGGGGGCACCGGGGAGCTGTTTTTT. Its protein is CASSGARLGGTGELFF.

This clone was recorded a few times. The chain links TRBV5-5 to TRBJ1-4, with a weak D call TRBD1 (5 bases). The CDR3 sequence is 15 residues long. V was pared by 4 bases and J by 8 bases, with 18 bases between. The germline gives CDR1 SGHKS, CDR2 YYEKEE (reference sequence). DNA for the CDR3: TGTGCCAGCAGCGCGGGACTTTCAATCGGGGAAAAACTGTTTTTT. Translated: CASSAGLSIGEKLFF.

The chain recombines TRBV7-2 with TRBJ1-2, with 8 bases lining up with TRBD1. V lost 4 bases and J lost 2; bases outside the gene matches: 9. Germline V gene data show CDR1 as SGHTA and CDR2 as FQGNSA. The CDR3 contains 16 residues. The CDR3 loop is CASSSGGQGRNYGYTF. CDR3 in DNA: TGTGCCAGCAGCTCAGGCGGACAGGGAAGGAACTATGGCTACACCTTC.

The chain couples TRBV5-1 to TRBJ2-7; 8 bases match TRBD1. Germline V gene data show CDR1 as SGHRS and CDR2 as YFSETQ. V was clipped by 4 bases and J by 5 bases; unmatched bases: 17. This CDR3 has 17 residues. Here the CDR3 DNA reads TGCGCCAGCAGCACAGGGGGAAAGGGTACGCAGGGCGACGAGCAGTACTTC. It yields the protein CASSTGGKGTQGDEQYF.

The rearrangement uses TRBV5-1 and TRBJ2-5; unclear D gene. Germline-derived CDR1 and CDR2 are SGHRS and YFSETQ. V dropped 0 bases and J dropped 5 bases, with 11 bases sitting between them. This CDR3 contains 14 residues. The CDR3 sequence is CASSLDPPQETQYF. The CDR3 bases are TGCGCCAGCAGCTTGGACCCACCGCAGGAGACCCAGTACTTC.

The V and J genes are TRBV7-2 and TRBJ2-1; unclear D gene. From germline, CDR1 is SGHTA and CDR2 FQGNSA. V lost 5 bases and J lost 8, with 13 bases in between. The CDR3 contains 13 residues. The CDR3 coding sequence is TGTGCCAGCAGCGCGGCCCTACCGCATGAGCAGTTCTTC. Amino acid sequence: CASSAALPHEQFF.

The chain couples TRBV3-1 (or the pseudogene TRBV3-2) to TRBJ2-1, with 11 bases that match TRBD2. The CDR3 has 17 residues. The ends lost 1 base at V and 5 bases at J; junction bases unmatched: 7. The germline V gene encodes CDR1 LGHDT and CDR2 YNNKEL (reference sequence). The DNA for the CDR3 is TGTGCCAGCAGCCAAGCCAGAACTAGCGGGGGAAACAATGAGCAGTTCTTC. It translates to CASSQARTSGGNNEQFF.

This chain uses TRBV4-3 with TRBJ1-4; perhaps TRBD1 as D (5 bases). The CDR3 is made up of 18 amino acids. The germline V gene encodes CDR1 LGHNA and CDR2 YSLEER. V dropped 0 bases and J dropped 0 bases, with 14 bases sitting between them. The CDR3 here is CASSQDPGRATTNEKLFF. CDR3 DNA: TGCGCCAGCAGCCAAGATCCCGGCAGGGCGACAACTAATGAAAAACTGTTTTTT.

The V gene is TRBV9, the J gene TRBJ2-3, with 7 bases fitting TRBD1. The CDR3 spans 15 residues. Unmatched junction bases numbered 6, after V lost 0 bases and J lost 5 bases. The germline gives CDR1 SGDLS, CDR2 YYNGEE. The CDR3 DNA reads TGTGCCAGCAGCGTAGTAGGGGGCAGTGGAGATACGCAGTATTTT. As protein: CASSVVGGSGDTQYF.

About this clone itself: An end of the junction differs from the germline gene, which may be a read error. The chain employs TRBV7-7 and TRBJ2-1, with D tentatively TRBD2 (6 bases). The CDR3 consists of 15 residues. The germline V gene has CDR1 SSHAT and CDR2 FNYEAQ (reference sequence). The CDR3 loop is CASSLEPGGYNEQFF. DNA for the CDR3: TGTGCTAGCAGCTTAGAACCCGGAGGGTACAATGAGCAGTTCTTC. The entire variable domain, with the rest obtained from reference TRBV7-7 and TRBJ2-1, is as follows: GAGVSQSPRYKVTKRGQDVTLRCDPISSHATLYWYQQALGQGPEFLTYFNYEAQPDKSGLPSDRFSAERPEGSISTLTIQRTEQRDSAMYRCASSLEPGGYNEQFFGPGTRLTVL.

The chain links TRBV19 to TRBJ1-6, with 10 bases lining up with TRBD1. V lost 4 bases, J lost 0 bases, and 3 bases stayed unmatched. The CDR3 spans 17 residues. CDR1 and CDR2 from the germline V gene are LNHDA and SQIVND (reference sequence). CDR3 sequence: CASSTGQGGSYNSPLHF. In DNA, the CDR3 is TGTGCCAGTAGTACCGGACAGGGGGGCTCCTATAATTCACCCCTCCACTTT.

The V call is TRBV19, the J call TRBJ2-6; no definite D call. Germline assignment: CDR1 LNHDA and CDR2 SQIVND (reference sequence). This CDR3 is built from 19 residues. V lost 5 bases and J 0 bases, leaving 20 bases between the germline ends. The CDR3, as DNA: TGTGCCAGTAGTCACCTTACAGTGATCCTCAGCTCTGGGGCCAACGTCCTGACTTTC. This sequence encodes CASSHLTVILSSGANVLTF.

The gene calls are TRBV11-2 and TRBJ2-1, with D tentatively TRBD1 (5 bases). CDR1 and CDR2 (germline): SGHAT, FQNNGV. The CDR3 loop spans 18 amino acids. The V and J ends lost 5 bases and 0 bases respectively, with 20 bases between them. The CDR3 loop reads CASSPVDSAPSSYNEQFF. The CDR3 bases are TGTGCCAGCAGCCCCGTAGACAGTGCTCCAAGCTCCTACAATGAGCAGTTCTTC. The whole variable domain, filled in from reference TRBV11-2 and TRBJ2-1, reads EAGVAQSPRYKIIEKRQSVAFWCNPISGHATLYWYQQILGQGPKLLIQFQNNGVVDDSQLPKDRFSAERLKGVDSTLKIQPAKLEDSAVYLCASSPVDSAPSSYNEQFFGPGTRLTVL.

The J gene is TRBJ1-2, the V gene TRBV7-6; TRBD1 agrees at 7 bases. This CDR3 is 16 amino acids long. Per germline, CDR1 SGHVS and CDR2 FNYEAQ. J was trimmed by 3 bases and V by 2 bases; bases with no gene match: 9. CDR3: CASSLSATGHHYGYTF. The CDR3 DNA is TGTGCCAGCAGCTTAAGTGCGACAGGGCATCACTATGGCTACACCTTC.

Comments on this clone: Other nucleotide sequences in the sample specify the same CDR3. J is TRBJ1-5 and V is TRBV19, with a tentative D call TRBD1 (6 bases). The CDR3 extends over 14 amino acids. Per germline, CDR1 LNHDA and CDR2 SQIVND (reference sequence). The ends were cut back, 2 bases at V and 4 bases at J, with 9 bases in the middle. In nucleotides, the CDR3 is TGTGCCAGTAGTATATCCAGGGGAAATCAGCCCCAGCATTTT. It is translated as CASSISRGNQPQHF.

The rearrangement uses TRBV5-1 and TRBJ2-7; the D is unclear. This CDR3 is built from 15 residues. Germline V gene lookup returns CDR1 SGHRS and CDR2 YFSETQ. The V gene lost 0 bases and the J gene lost 3 bases, with 13 bases spanning the gap. This CDR3 reads CASSLVSGQLYEQYF. CDR3 sequence (DNA): TGCGCCAGCAGCTTGGTGTCAGGCCAACTCTACGAGCAGTACTTC.

The chain has TRBV2 and TRBJ1-4; unclear D gene. Trimming pared 4 bases from V and 5 bases from J, leaving 11 bases between. CDR1 is SNHLY and CDR2 is FYNNEI in the germline V gene. The CDR3 length is 14 residues. CDR3 nucleotide sequence: TGTGCCAGCAGTGCGTCGGTACCCAATGAAAAACTGTTTTTT. Residues: CASSASVPNEKLFF.

A remark on this clone: Other DNA variants within this sample encode the same CDR3. J is TRBJ1-2 and V is TRBV18, with a tentative D call TRBD1 (5 bases). This CDR3 contains 13 residues. V was shortened by 6 bases and J by 3 bases, with 11 bases between the two germline ends. CDR1 is KGHSH and CDR2 is LQKENI in the germline V gene. Here the CDR3 reads CASSPGQDYGYTF. The CDR3 nucleotides are TGTGCCAGCTCGCCCGGACAAGACTATGGCTACACCTTC.